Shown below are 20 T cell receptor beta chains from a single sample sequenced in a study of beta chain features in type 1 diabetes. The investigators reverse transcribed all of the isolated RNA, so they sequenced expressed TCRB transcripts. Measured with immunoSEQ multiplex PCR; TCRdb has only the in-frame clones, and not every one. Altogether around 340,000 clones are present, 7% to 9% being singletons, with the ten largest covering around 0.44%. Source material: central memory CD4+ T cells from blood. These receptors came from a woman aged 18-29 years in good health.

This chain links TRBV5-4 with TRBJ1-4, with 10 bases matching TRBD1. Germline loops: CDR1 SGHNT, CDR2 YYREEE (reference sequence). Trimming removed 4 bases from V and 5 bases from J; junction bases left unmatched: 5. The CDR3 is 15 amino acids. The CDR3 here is CASSGPGQGNEKLFF. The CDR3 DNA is TGTGCCAGCAGCGGACCGGGACAGGGGAATGAAAAACTGTTTTTT.

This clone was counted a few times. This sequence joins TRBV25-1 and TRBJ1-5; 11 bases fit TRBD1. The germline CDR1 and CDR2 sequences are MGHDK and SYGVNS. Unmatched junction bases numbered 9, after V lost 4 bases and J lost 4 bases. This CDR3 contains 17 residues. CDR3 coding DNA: TGTGCCAGCAGTGGGGCGGGTGGACAGGGGGCTAATCAGCCCCAGCATTTT. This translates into CASSGAGGQGANQPQHF.

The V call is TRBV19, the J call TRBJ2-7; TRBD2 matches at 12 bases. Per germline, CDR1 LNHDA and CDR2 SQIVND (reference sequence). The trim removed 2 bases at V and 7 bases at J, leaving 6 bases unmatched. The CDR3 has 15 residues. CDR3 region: CASSINGLAGREQYF. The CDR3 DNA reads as TGTGCCAGTAGTATAAACGGACTAGCGGGGCGGGAGCAGTACTTC.

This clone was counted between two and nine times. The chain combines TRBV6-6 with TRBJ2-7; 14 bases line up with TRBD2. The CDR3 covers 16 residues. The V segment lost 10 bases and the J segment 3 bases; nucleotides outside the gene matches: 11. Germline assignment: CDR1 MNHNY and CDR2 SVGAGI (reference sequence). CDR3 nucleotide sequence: TGTGCCATCAGCGGGACTAGCGGGAGATCGAACTACGAGCAGTACTTC. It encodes CAISGTSGRSNYEQYF.

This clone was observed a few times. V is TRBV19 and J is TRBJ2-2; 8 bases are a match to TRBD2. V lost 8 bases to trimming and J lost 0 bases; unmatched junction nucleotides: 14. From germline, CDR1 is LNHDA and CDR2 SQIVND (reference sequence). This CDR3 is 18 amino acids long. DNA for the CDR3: TGTGCCAGTGGACGAAACTTAGGACTAGCCGCGAACACCGGGGAGCTGTTTTTT. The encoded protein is CASGRNLGLAANTGELFF.

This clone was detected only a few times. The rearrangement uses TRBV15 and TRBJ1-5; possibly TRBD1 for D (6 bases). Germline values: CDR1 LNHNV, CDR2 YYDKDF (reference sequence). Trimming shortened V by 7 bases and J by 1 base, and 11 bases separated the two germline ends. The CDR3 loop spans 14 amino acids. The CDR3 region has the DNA TGTGCCACCAACCTACAGGGCAGCAATCAGCCCCAGCATTTT. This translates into CATNLQGSNQPQHF.

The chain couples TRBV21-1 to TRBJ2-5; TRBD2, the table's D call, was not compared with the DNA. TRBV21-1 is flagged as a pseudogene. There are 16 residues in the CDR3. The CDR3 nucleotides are TGTGCCAGCAGCGCCCCCGGGCGGGGGGCGGGAGAGACCCAGTACTTC. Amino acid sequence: CASSAPGRGAGETQYF.

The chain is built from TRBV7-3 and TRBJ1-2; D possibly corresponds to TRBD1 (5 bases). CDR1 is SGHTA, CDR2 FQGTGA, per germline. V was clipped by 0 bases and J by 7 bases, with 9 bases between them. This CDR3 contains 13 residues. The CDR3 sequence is CASSLTGGGGYTF. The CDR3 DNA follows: TGTGCCAGCAGCTTAACCGGCGGGGGTGGCTACACCTTC.

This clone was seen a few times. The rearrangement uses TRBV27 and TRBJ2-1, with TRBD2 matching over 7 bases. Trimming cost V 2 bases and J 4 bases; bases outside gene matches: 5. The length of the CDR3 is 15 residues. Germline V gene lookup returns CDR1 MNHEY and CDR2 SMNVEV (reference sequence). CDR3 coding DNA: TGTGCCAGCAGTTTAGAGGGACTACCATACAATGAGCAGTTCTTC. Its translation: CASSLEGLPYNEQFF.

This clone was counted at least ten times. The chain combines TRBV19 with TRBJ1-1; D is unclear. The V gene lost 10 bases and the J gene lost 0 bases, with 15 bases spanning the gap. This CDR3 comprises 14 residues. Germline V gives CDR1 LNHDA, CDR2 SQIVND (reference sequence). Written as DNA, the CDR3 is TGTGCCACCCGCCGCGGAGGGCTGAACACTGAAGCTTTCTTT. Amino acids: CATRRGGLNTEAFF.

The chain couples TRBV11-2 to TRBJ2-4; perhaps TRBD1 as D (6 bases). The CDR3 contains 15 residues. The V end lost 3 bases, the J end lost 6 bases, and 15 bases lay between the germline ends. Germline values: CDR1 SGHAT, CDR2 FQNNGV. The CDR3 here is CASSLDPGQGNIQYF. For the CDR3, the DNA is TGTGCCAGCAGCTTGGACCCGGGACAAGGAAACATTCAGTACTTC.

The CDR3 here is CASSLGTGRNEQFF. The CDR3, as DNA: TGCGCCAGCAGCTTGGGGACAGGGCGCAATGAGCAGTTCTTC. The chain joins TRBV5-1 to TRBJ2-1; 8 bases agree with TRBD1. The V gene end was trimmed by 0 bases and the J gene end by 6 bases; junction bases not matched to a gene: 2. The CDR3 contains 14 residues. Looked up from germline, CDR1 is SGHRS and CDR2 is YFSETQ.

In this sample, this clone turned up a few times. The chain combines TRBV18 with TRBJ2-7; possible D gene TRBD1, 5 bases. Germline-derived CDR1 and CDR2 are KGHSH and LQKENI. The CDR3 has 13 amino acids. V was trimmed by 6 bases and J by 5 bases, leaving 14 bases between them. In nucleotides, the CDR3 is TGTGCCAGCTCCCCGTCGTGGGGCCACGAGCAGTACTTC. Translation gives CASSPSWGHEQYF.

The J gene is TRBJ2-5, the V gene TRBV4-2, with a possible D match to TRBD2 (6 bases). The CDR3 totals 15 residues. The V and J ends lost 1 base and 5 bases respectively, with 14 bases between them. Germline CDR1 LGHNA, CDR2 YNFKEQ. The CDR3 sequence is CASSQGAEGSETQYF. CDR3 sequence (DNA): TGTGCCAGCAGCCAAGGAGCGGAGGGGTCGGAGACCCAGTACTTC.

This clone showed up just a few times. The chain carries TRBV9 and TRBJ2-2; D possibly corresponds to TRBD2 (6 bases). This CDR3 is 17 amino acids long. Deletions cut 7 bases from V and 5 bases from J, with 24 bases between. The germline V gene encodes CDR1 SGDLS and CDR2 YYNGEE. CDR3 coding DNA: TGTGCCAGCTCGGGGAGGCGCGGGATCGTGTCGACCGGGGAGCTGTTTTTT. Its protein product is CASSGRRGIVSTGELFF.

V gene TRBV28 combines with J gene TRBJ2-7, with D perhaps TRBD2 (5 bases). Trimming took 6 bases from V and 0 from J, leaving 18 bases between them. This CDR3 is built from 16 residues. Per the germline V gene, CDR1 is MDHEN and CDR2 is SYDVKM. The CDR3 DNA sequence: TGTGCCAGCAGGTCATCCCTAACACTAGTCTCCTACGAGCAGTACTTC. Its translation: CASRSSLTLVSYEQYF.

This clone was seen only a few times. The CDR3 bases are TGCAGCGTTGCTCTAGCGGGGAGTGCGGATACGCAGTATTTT. Residues: CSVALAGSADTQYF. This chain connects TRBV29-1 to TRBJ2-3; the match to TRBD2 covers 9 bases. Germline V gene sequence: CDR1 SQVTM, CDR2 ANQGSEA. Trimming at V came to 4 bases and at J to 6 bases, leaving 8 bases not matched to a gene. The CDR3 sequence is 14 residues long.

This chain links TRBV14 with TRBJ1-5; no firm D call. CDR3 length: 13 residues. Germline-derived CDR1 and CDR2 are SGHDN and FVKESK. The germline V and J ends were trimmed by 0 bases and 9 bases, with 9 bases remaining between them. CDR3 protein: CASSQDRGGPQHF. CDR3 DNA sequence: TGTGCCAGCAGCCAAGATCGGGGTGGGCCCCAGCATTTT.

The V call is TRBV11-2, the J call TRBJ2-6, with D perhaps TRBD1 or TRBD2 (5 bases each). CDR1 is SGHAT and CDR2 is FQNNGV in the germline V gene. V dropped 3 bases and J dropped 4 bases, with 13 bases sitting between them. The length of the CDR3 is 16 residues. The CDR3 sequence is CASSFSGLSGANVLTF. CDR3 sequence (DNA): TGTGCCAGCAGCTTCTCGGGGCTTTCCGGGGCCAACGTCCTGACTTTC. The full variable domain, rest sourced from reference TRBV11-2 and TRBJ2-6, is EAGVAQSPRYKIIEKRQSVAFWCNPISGHATLYWYQQILGQGPKLLIQFQNNGVVDDSQLPKDRFSAERLKGVDSTLKIQPAKLEDSAVYLCASSFSGLSGANVLTFGAGSRLTVL.

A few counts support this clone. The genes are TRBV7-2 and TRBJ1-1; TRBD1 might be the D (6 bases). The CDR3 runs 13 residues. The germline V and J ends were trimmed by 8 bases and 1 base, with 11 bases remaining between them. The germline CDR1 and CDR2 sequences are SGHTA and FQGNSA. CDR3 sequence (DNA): TGTGCCAGCGGCCGGGGGGCGAACACTGAAGCTTTCTTT. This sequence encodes CASGRGANTEAFF.